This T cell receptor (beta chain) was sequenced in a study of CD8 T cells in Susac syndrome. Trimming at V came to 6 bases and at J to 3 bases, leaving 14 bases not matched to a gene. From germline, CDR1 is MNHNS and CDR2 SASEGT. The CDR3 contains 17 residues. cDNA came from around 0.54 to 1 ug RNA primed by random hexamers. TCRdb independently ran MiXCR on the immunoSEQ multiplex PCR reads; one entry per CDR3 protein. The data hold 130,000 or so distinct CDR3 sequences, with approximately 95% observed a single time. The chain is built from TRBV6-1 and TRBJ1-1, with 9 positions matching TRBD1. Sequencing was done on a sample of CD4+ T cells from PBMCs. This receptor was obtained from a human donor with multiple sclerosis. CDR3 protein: CASSPPTGTGWDTEAFF. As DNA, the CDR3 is TGTGCCAGCAGCCCTCCAACCGGGACAGGGTGGGACACTGAAGCTTTCTTT.